These 27 T cell receptor beta chains were sequenced from one sample in a study of cytomegalovirus exposure and HLA in healthy donors. PCR employed 60 Vbeta and 13 Jbeta primers. Here immunoSEQ multiplex PCR was the method, and the copy in TCRdb shows in-frame clones only, minus some. This table has some 150,000 clones, over 60% appearing once. Sequencing was performed on PBMCs. The receptors originated from a middle-aged man in good health and CMV-seropositive.

There are a few counts of this clone. The chain has TRBV2 and TRBJ2-1; D possibly corresponds to TRBD2 (6 bases). The V end lost 7 bases, the J end lost 3 bases, and 13 bases lay between the germline ends. The CDR3 is 14 amino acids. The germline CDR1 and CDR2 sequences are SNHLY and FYNNEI. The CDR3, as DNA: TGTGCCAGCAAAGAACCGGGAGTCTACAATGAGCAGTTCTTC. Translating it yields CASKEPGVYNEQFF.

The chain has TRBV30 and TRBJ1-2, with D perhaps matching TRBD1 (5 bases). The V end lost 4 bases, the J end lost 6 bases, and 24 bases lay between the germline ends. The germline V gene encodes CDR1 GTSNPN and CDR2 SVGIG (reference sequence). This CDR3 comprises 16 residues. The CDR3 is CAWIPARQGGADGYTF. Written as DNA, the CDR3 is TGTGCCTGGATTCCCGCCCGGCAGGGCGGGGCTGATGGCTACACCTTC. Supplemented by reference TRBV30 and TRBJ1-2, the full variable domain reads SQTIHQWPATLVQPVGSPLSLECTVEGTSNPNLYWYRQAAGRGLQLLFYSVGIGQISSEVPQNLSASRPQDRQFILSSKKLLLSDSGFYLCAWIPARQGGADGYTFGSGTRLTVV.

This chain links TRBV10-3 with TRBJ1-5, with TRBD1 matching over 8 bases. This CDR3 comprises 16 residues. Trimming took 2 bases from V and 5 from J; bases not matched to a gene: 8. CDR1 is ENHRY, CDR2 SYGVKD, per germline. DNA of the CDR3: TGTGCCATCAGTGAGCCGTCGGGACAGGATGATCAGCCCCAGCATTTT. Its translation is CAISEPSGQDDQPQHF.

Only a few counts were recorded for this clone. The gene calls are TRBV7-9 and TRBJ1-4; the D gene is possibly TRBD1 (5 bases). There are 15 residues in the CDR3. V gave up 5 bases and J gave up 7 bases, with 17 bases separating them. Germline V CDR1 and CDR2: SEHNR, FQNEAQ (reference sequence). CDR3 bases: TGTGCCAGCAGCAGCCGGACGGGGGAAGGTGAAAAACTGTTTTTT. It translates to CASSSRTGEGEKLFF.

The gene calls are TRBV7-8 and TRBJ1-1; D gene uncertain. The CDR3 sequence is 14 residues long. The germline V gene has CDR1 SGHVS and CDR2 FQNEAQ. Deletions cut 1 base from V and 2 bases from J, with 8 bases between. The CDR3 region is CASSLGRVNTEAFF. The CDR3 region has the DNA TGTGCCAGCAGCTTAGGGAGGGTTAACACTGAAGCTTTCTTT.

The rearrangement uses TRBV6-5 and TRBJ2-7; 8 bases agree with TRBD1. CDR3 length: 15 residues. J lost 2 bases, V lost 0 bases, and 3 bases had no gene match. Looked up from germline, CDR1 is MNHEY and CDR2 is SVGAGI. CDR3 sequence reads: CASSYSGQGTYEQYF. The CDR3 DNA follows: TGTGCCAGCAGTTACTCCGGACAGGGCACCTACGAGCAGTACTTC.

The chain recombines TRBV2 with TRBJ2-5, with 8 bases fitting TRBD2. Germline assignment: CDR1 SNHLY and CDR2 FYNNEI. The CDR3 has 17 residues. V lost 2 bases to trimming and J lost 0 bases; unmatched junction nucleotides: 8. CDR3 protein: CASSELDSGMDQETQYF. CDR3 nucleotides: TGTGCCAGCAGTGAACTGGATAGCGGGATGGACCAAGAGACCCAGTACTTC.

This clone was seen a few times. In DNA, the CDR3 is TGTGCCAGCAGCTTAGCGCCCAGCGGGAGTGGTACGCAGTATTTT. This sequence encodes CASSLAPSGSGTQYF. The chain has TRBV7-2 and TRBJ2-3; 8 nucleotides agree with TRBD2. The CDR3 runs 15 residues. The trim removed 0 bases at V and 8 bases at J, leaving 7 bases unmatched. Germline V gene sequence: CDR1 SGHTA, CDR2 FQGNSA.

This clone was seen only once. Compared with germline, one end of the junction differs, possibly owing to a read error. The same CDR3 is also encoded by other DNA sequences in this sample. The chain combines TRBV18 with TRBJ1-2; 8 bases agree with TRBD1. Germline CDR1 KGHSH, CDR2 LQKENI. This CDR3 contains 14 residues. The CDR3 nucleotides are TGTGCCAGCTCACCATCGGGACAGGACTATGGTTACACCTTC. Translation gives CASSPSGQDYGYTF.

The chain recombines TRBV11-2 with TRBJ2-7; 12 bases fit TRBD2. Germline assignment: CDR1 SGHAT and CDR2 FQNNGV. V lost 5 bases and J lost 5; bases outside the gene matches: 7. CDR3 length: 15 residues. The CDR3 here is CASSQRTSGNHEQYF. CDR3 DNA sequence: TGTGCCAGCAGCCAGAGGACTAGCGGGAACCACGAGCAGTACTTC. Together with reference TRBV11-2 and TRBJ2-7, the CDR3 gives the full variable domain: EAGVAQSPRYKIIEKRQSVAFWCNPISGHATLYWYQQILGQGPKLLIQFQNNGVVDDSQLPKDRFSAERLKGVDSTLKIQPAKLEDSAVYLCASSQRTSGNHEQYFGPGTRLTVT.

V is TRBV19 and J is TRBJ2-1; a possible D gene is TRBD1 (7 bases). CDR3 length equals 16 residues. Germline V gives CDR1 LNHDA, CDR2 SQIVND (reference sequence). With 5 bases removed from V and 15 bases from J, the gap between germline ends came to 29 bases. The CDR3 reads CASSALSRQGGIGVFF. The CDR3, as DNA: TGTGCCAGTAGTGCCCTTTCGAGACAGGGAGGCATTGGGGTGTTCTTC.

The rearrangement uses TRBV27 and TRBJ2-3; TRBD2 matches at 9 bases. J was trimmed by 5 bases and V by 2 bases; bases with no gene match: 2. Germline V gene lookup returns CDR1 MNHEY and CDR2 SMNVEV (reference sequence). This CDR3 is built from 14 residues. CDR3 sequence (DNA): TGTGCCAGCAGTTTACAACTAGCGGGAGATACGCAGTATTTT. It specifies CASSLQLAGDTQYF.

This chain links TRBV6-5 with TRBJ2-5, with D possibly matching TRBD1 (5 bases). CDR3 length: 12 residues. Germline V gives CDR1 MNHEY, CDR2 SVGAGI. With 6 bases removed from V and 7 bases from J, the gap between germline ends came to 12 bases. Here the CDR3 reads CASRLLTGTQYF. CDR3 DNA sequence: TGTGCCAGCAGACTTCTCACAGGGACCCAGTACTTC.

The rearrangement links TRBV6-1 to TRBJ1-4, with TRBD1 as a possible D gene (6 bases). CDR3 size: 14 residues. V shed 7 bases and J shed 3 bases, with 12 bases lying between them. Germline CDR1 MNHNS, CDR2 SASEGT. The CDR3 spells CASNDRSANEKLFF. In nucleotides, the CDR3 is TGTGCCAGCAACGACAGGTCGGCTAATGAAAAACTGTTTTTT.

About this clone itself: The CDR3 carries no conserved terminal phenylalanine or tryptophan, so it likely arises from a read error. The limits of the CDR3 on the DNA are not certain, so only TCRdb's listed CDR3 is given. V gene TRBV10-3 combines with J gene TRBJ2-3; the table's TRBD1 call for D was not verified on the DNA. CDR1 is ENHRY, CDR2 SYGVKD, per germline. The CDR3 is 14 residues long, counting both termini. CDR3 sequence: CAISEATGTGEGMV.

This clone has just a few counts. The rearrangement links TRBV30 to TRBJ1-2; tentatively, D is TRBD1 (5 bases). Germline CDR1 is GTSNPN and CDR2 is SVGIG (reference sequence). Trimming removed 2 bases from V and 6 bases from J, with 16 bases in between. This CDR3 is built from 14 residues. The CDR3 DNA is TGTGCCTGGAGTCCCGGCCCAGGGATCCATGGCTACACCTTC. Translated, it gives CAWSPGPGIHGYTF.

V usage is TRBV6-6 and J usage is TRBJ1-5; maybe TRBD1 (5 bases). Germline V gene sequence: CDR1 MNHNY, CDR2 SVGAGI (reference sequence). CDR3 length equals 14 residues. V was pared by 6 bases and J by 3 bases, with 12 bases between. CDR3 bases: TGTGCCAGCAGACCTGACAGACTCAATCAGCCCCAGCATTTT. Encoded protein: CASRPDRLNQPQHF.

This chain uses TRBV6-4 with TRBJ2-7, with TRBD2 matching over 9 bases. The V and J ends lost 1 base and 7 bases, in that order; junction bases with no gene match: 26. Germline CDR1 reads MRHNA; CDR2 reads SNTAGT. This CDR3 is 21 amino acids long. The CDR3 spells CASSDLIAGVGLGTGSEEQYF. The CDR3 region has the DNA TGTGCCAGCAGTGACTTGATAGCGGGAGTAGGGCTCGGAACGGGCTCGGAAGAGCAGTACTTC.

The V call is TRBV6-1, the J call TRBJ2-6; 7 bases align to TRBD2. Germline assignment: CDR1 MNHNS and CDR2 SASEGT. The CDR3 contains 14 residues. V lost 7 bases and J lost 2; bases outside the gene matches: 2. CDR3 protein: CASMGGAGANVLTF. CDR3 nucleotide sequence: TGTGCCAGCATGGGAGGGGCTGGGGCCAACGTCCTGACTTTC.

The chain is built from TRBV6-5 and TRBJ2-3; TRBD2 matches 7 bases. The CDR3 is 14 amino acids. With V trimmed by 2 bases and J by 3 bases, 2 bases remained unmatched. Germline V gives CDR1 MNHEY, CDR2 SVGAGI. The CDR3 spells CASSYQLATDTQYF. DNA of the CDR3: TGTGCCAGCAGTTACCAACTAGCGACAGATACGCAGTATTTT.

V usage is TRBV7-2 and J usage is TRBJ1-4; D unresolved. Germline CDR1 SGHTA, CDR2 FQGNSA. Trimming pared 5 bases from V and 4 bases from J, leaving 11 bases between. The CDR3 length is 14 residues. CDR3 residues: CASSRGRLNEKLFF. The CDR3 nucleotides read TGTGCCAGCAGCCGAGGGAGACTTAATGAAAAACTGTTTTTT.

This CDR3 is CASSLAHSSGNTIYF. The CDR3, as DNA: TGTGCCAGCAGCTTGGCCCACAGCTCTGGAAACACCATATATTTT. The V gene is TRBV5-5, the J gene TRBJ1-3, with unresolved D. Germline CDR1 and CDR2: SGHKS and YYEKEE (reference sequence). Trimming removed 0 bases from V and 0 bases from J, with 7 bases in between. The CDR3 has 15 residues. The full variable domain, rest sourced from reference TRBV5-5 and TRBJ1-3, is DAGVTQSPTHLIKTRGQQVTLRCSPISGHKSVSWYQQVLGQGPQFIFQYYEKEERGRGNFPDRFSARQFPNYSSELNVNALLLGDSALYLCASSLAHSSGNTIYFGEGSWLTVV.

The chain is built from TRBV5-4 and TRBJ2-5; D possibly corresponds to TRBD2 (6 bases). The CDR3 is made up of 16 amino acids. CDR1 is SGHNT, CDR2 YYREEE, per germline (reference sequence). V lost 3 bases and J 0 bases, leaving 15 bases between the germline ends. In DNA form, the CDR3 reads TGTGCCAGCAGCTCGGGACTGGGGGGATACCAAGAGACCCAGTACTTC. It is translated as CASSSGLGGYQETQYF.

This clone was seen more than once but under ten times. CDR3 coding DNA: TGCGCCAGCAGAAGACAGGAGGCCTACACTGAAGCTTTCTTT. This codes for CASRRQEAYTEAFF. V gene TRBV10-2 combines with J gene TRBJ1-1; perhaps TRBD1 as D (6 bases). CDR3 size: 14 residues. V dropped 6 bases and J dropped 3 bases, with 14 bases sitting between them. Germline CDR1 is WSHSY and CDR2 is SAAADI.

The chain combines TRBV9 with TRBJ2-3, with 9 nucleotides matching TRBD2. Losses at the gene ends were 0 bases for V and 5 bases for J; bases not matched to a gene: 13. Germline CDR1 reads SGDLS; CDR2 reads YYNGEE. The CDR3 contains 18 residues. DNA for the CDR3: TGTGCCAGCAGCGTAGTTGCGGGAGGGCCGTGGGGGAGAGATACGCAGTATTTT. Translation: CASSVVAGGPWGRDTQYF.

J is TRBJ2-1 and V is TRBV28, with no clear D. From germline, CDR1 is MDHEN and CDR2 SYDVKM. V gave up 7 bases and J gave up 8 bases, with 9 bases separating them. The length of the CDR3 is 11 residues. The CDR3 coding sequence is TGTGCCAGCACCTTGCGGTATGAGCAGTTCTTC. This translates into CASTLRYEQFF.

The gene calls are TRBV5-1 and TRBJ2-5; TRBD2 matches 7 bases. This CDR3 has 13 amino acids. Looked up from germline, CDR1 is SGHRS and CDR2 is YFSETQ. J gave up 4 bases and V 6 bases, and 6 bases lay outside the gene matches. The CDR3 region is CASTGPSGETQYF. CDR3 bases: TGCGCCAGCACCGGACCTAGCGGAGAGACCCAGTACTTC. Together with reference TRBV5-1 and TRBJ2-5, the CDR3 gives the full variable domain: KAGVTQTPRYLIKTRGQQVTLSCSPISGHRSVSWYQQTPGQGLQFLFEYFSETQRNKGNFPGRFSGRQFSNSRSEMNVSTLELGDSALYLCASTGPSGETQYFGPGTRLLVL.